The sequence of this T cell receptor (beta chain) was determined in a study of early T cells in non-severe SARS-CoV-2 infection (dated by TCRdb to the early 2020s). Broadly, across the study: Because TCR sequencing was done on bulk RNA from unsorted whole blood, the alpha and beta chains could not be paired. Results the study describes overall, beyond this receptor: VDJdb matching was skewed toward anti-spike CD8 responses and likely underestimated virus-specific expansions, missing private and CD4 specificities.

Libraries were built with 5' RACE. Data came from a NextSeq 500. In the TCR library protocol, unique molecular identifiers were attached to individual cDNA molecules to correct for PCR bias and sequencing error. TCR alpha and beta chains were both sequenced, and the abundances of alpha and beta sequences in each sample were closely correlated with each other. In the source study's methods: Decombinator V4 was used to annotate TCR sequences for V gene, J gene and CDR3. Expanded TCRs were defined as changing significantly between any two time points under a Poisson model with p below 0.0001. TCR abundances were normalised to the total number of TCRs sequenced per sample and expressed as counts per million. TRAV1-2 paired with TRAJ12, TRAJ20 or TRAJ33 defined MAIT TCRs, while TRAV10 paired with TRAJ18 defined iNKT TCRs. VDJdb, accessed 1 November 2021, was searched for CMV, EBV and SARS-CoV-2 annotated TCRs, excluding TCRs annotated for multiple antigens. TCRdb reprocessing: public reads trimmed at Q25 with fastp, clones called with MiXCR, in-frame beta chains kept. Under each unique CDR3 protein, matching rows form one entry showing the most common genes and DNA. TCRdb's processing, not the authors' own work, is the source of the V and J calls. The sample yields about 38,000 distinct CDR3 sequences; less than 7% were counted once. In total, the top ten clones hold approximately 26% of the sample.

In this sample, this clonotype turned up many times. Its antigen is currently not known. There are no base qualities to consult, and no much larger clone falls within one base. Inclusive of the bounding cysteine and phenylalanine, the CDR3 is 13 residues long. The only DNA kept is the CDR3, 39 bases in frame from the first base. V and J lose 6 bases and 10 bases, and a span of 18 bases separates them. A case-control design nested within a healthcare worker cohort in London, UK, was used, with weekly nasopharyngeal swab PCR tests and blood sampling performed. Healthcare workers were enrolled in the week of the UK lockdown, from 23 to 31 March 2020, and were followed every week for up to roughly 16 weeks.

This material consisted of whole blood, taken at baseline. This TCR was sampled from an adult who was a healthcare worker with PCR-confirmed SARS-CoV-2 infection or an uninfected control (not recorded which). The chain couples TRBV12-3 or TRBV12-4 to TRBJ1-2, with no reliable assignment of the D segment. CDR3 sequence: CASSPSGRSVYTF. The DNA is as follows: TGTGCCAGCAGCCCTAGCGGACGGAGCGTCTACACCTTC.